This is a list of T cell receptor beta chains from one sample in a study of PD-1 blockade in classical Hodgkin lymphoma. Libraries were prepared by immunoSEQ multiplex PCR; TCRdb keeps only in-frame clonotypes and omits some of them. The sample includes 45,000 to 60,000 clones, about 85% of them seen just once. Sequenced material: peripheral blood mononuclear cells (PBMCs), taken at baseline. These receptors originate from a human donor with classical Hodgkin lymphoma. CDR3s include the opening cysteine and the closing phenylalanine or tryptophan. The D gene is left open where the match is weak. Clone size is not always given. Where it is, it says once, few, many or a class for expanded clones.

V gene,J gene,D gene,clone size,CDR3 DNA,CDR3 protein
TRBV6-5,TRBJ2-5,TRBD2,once,TGTGCCAGCAGTGGGACTAGAAAAGAGACCCAGTACTTC,CASSGTRKETQYF
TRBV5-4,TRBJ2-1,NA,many,TGTGCCAGCAGCTTGACCAATGAGCAGTTCTTC,CASSLTNEQFF
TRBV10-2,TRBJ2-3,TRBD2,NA,TGCGCCAGCAGTCTGCGGGAGTCTGATACGCAGTATTTT,CASSLRESDTQYF
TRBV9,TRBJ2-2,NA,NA,TGTGCCAGCAGCGTAGAGGGCGACGGGGAGCTGTTTTTT,CASSVEGDGELFF
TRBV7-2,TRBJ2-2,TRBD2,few,TGTGCCAGCAGCTTGGTAGCGGGAGGTACCGGGGAGCTGTTTTTT,CASSLVAGGTGELFF
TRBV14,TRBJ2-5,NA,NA,TGTGCCAGCAGCCAAGCTGGATGGACCCAGTACTTC,CASSQAGWTQYF
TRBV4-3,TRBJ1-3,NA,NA,TGCGCCAGCAGCCAAGATCTAAGGGGTAGAGGGGTAGGAAACACCATATATTTT,CASSQDLRGRGVGNTIYF
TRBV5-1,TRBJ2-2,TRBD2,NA,TGCGCCAGCACTCTTACCGGGACTAGCGTCGGGGGGCTGTTTTTT,CASTLTGTSVGGLFF
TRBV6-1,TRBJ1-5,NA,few,TGTGCCAGCAGGGAGACAGCCGTCATCAGGCCCCAGCATTTT,CASRETAVIRPQHF
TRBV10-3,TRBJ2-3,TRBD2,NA,TGTGCCATCAGTGAGACCGCGGGAGGGCGATTTGCAGATACGCAGTATTTT,CAISETAGGRFADTQYF
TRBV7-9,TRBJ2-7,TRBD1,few,TGTGCCAGCAGCTTAGTTCCGGGACAGGGCCACGAGCAGTACTTC,CASSLVPGQGHEQYF
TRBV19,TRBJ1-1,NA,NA,TGTGCCAGTAGGGACGCCCAATTGAACACTGAAGCTTTCTTT,CASRDAQLNTEAFF
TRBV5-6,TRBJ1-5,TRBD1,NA,TGTGCCAGCAGCATCCGACAGGGTGATCAGCCCCAGCATTTT,CASSIRQGDQPQHF
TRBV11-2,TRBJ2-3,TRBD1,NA,TGTGCCAGCAGCTTAGATCCCTGGACAGGGGGTGCGCAGTATTTT,CASSLDPWTGGAQYF
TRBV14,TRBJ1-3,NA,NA,TGTGCCAGCAGCCAGAATGGAGGCACCATATATTTT,CASSQNGGTIYF
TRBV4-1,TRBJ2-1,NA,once,TGCGCCAGCAGCCAGCCTAAAAAGGACTCCTACAATGAGCAGTTCTTC,CASSQPKKDSYNEQFF
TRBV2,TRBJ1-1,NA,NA,TGTGCCAGCAGCCGAGAACGGATGAACACTGAAGCTTTCTTT,CASSRERMNTEAFF
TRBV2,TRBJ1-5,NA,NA,TGTGCCAGCAGTGAGGGACTCGCGGCTCAGCCCCAGCATTTT,CASSEGLAAQPQHF